This TCR beta chain was retrieved from a study of shared clonotypes between healthy human individuals. Turning to this clone: As yet, its antigen is unknown.

Sequenced by immunoSEQ multiplex PCR; TCRdb stores in-frame clones only, minus some. The sample records about 600,000 clones, around 97% being singletons. The donor population consisted of healthy HIV-negative adults with no recent acute infections or vaccinations. Study-wide points: With a handful of donors compared, 4% to 5.5% of naive CD4 clonotypes were shared. Only blood underwent sampling, and tissue repertoires likely differ.

The CDR3 loop spans 14 amino acids. CDR1 is SGHTA, CDR2 FQGNSA, per germline. J gave up 4 bases and V 1 base, and 2 bases lay outside the gene matches. The sample was naive CD4+ T cells sorted from blood. Subset here: CD45RA+ positively selected. The sequence was obtained from a woman under 40 in good health. The chain uses TRBV7-2 and TRBJ2-5; 8 nucleotides align to TRBD2. The CDR3 reads CASSLVLAGETQYF. CDR3 DNA: TGTGCCAGCAGCTTAGTGCTAGCGGGAGAGACCCAGTACTTC. The whole variable domain, remainder taken from reference TRBV7-2 and TRBJ2-5, is GAGVSQSPSNKVTEKGKDVELRCDPISGHTALYWYRQSLGQGLEFLIYFQGNSAPDKSGLPSDRFSAERTGGSVSTLTIQRTQQEDSAVYLCASSLVLAGETQYFGPGTRLLVL.